The next 20 T cell receptor beta chains were all read from a single sample in a study of shared clonotypes between healthy human individuals. The assay was immunoSEQ multiplex PCR, and TCRdb's table has in-frame clones only and misses some. The profile shows about 2 million clones, 90% to 95% of them singletons. Source material: naive CD4+ T cells sorted from blood. Subset denoted: CD45RA+ positively selected. These receptors came from a man between 18 and 35 years old in good health.

The chain joins TRBV19 to TRBJ2-3; 9 bases line up with TRBD2. The CDR3 consists of 17 residues. Trimming took 2 bases from V and 0 from J; bases not matched to a gene: 6. Germline V CDR1 and CDR2: LNHDA, SQIVND (reference sequence). CDR3 nucleotide sequence: TGTGCCAGTAGTATACTTTGGCTAGCGGGAAGCACAGATACGCAGTATTTT. It encodes CASSILWLAGSTDTQYF. Drawing the rest from reference TRBV19 and TRBJ2-3, the complete variable domain is DGGITQSPKYLFRKEGQNVTLSCEQNLNHDAMYWYRQDPGQGLRLIYYSQIVNDFQKGDIAEGYSVSREKKESFPLTVTSAQKNPTAFYLCASSILWLAGSTDTQYFGPGTRLTVL.

The chain couples TRBV28 to TRBJ1-5, with a tentative D call TRBD1 (5 bases). V was pared by 7 bases and J by 5 bases, with 12 bases between. The CDR3 consists of 13 residues. Germline V gene data show CDR1 as MDHEN and CDR2 as SYDVKM. The CDR3: CASNTPTDQPQHF. CDR3 in DNA: TGTGCCAGCAACACCCCGACAGATCAGCCCCAGCATTTT. The whole variable domain, remainder taken from reference TRBV28 and TRBJ1-5, is DVKVTQSSRYLVKRTGEKVFLECVQDMDHENMFWYRQDPGLGLRLIYFSYDVKMKEKGDIPEGYSVSREKKERFSLILESASTNQTSMYLCASNTPTDQPQHFGDGTRLSIL.

This chain links TRBV6-6 with TRBJ2-1; D is perhaps TRBD1 (5 bases). V lost 0 bases and J 8 bases, leaving 17 bases between the germline ends. Germline V gene lookup returns CDR1 MNHNY and CDR2 SVGAGI (reference sequence). The CDR3 loop spans 16 amino acids. DNA for the CDR3: TGTGCCAGCAGTTACTCGAGTGACGCAGGGCACGATGAGCAGTTCTTC. It encodes CASSYSSDAGHDEQFF.

The V and J genes are TRBV18 and TRBJ1-2; 7 bases match TRBD1. J lost 8 bases, V lost 6 bases, and 15 bases had no gene match. CDR1 and CDR2 (germline): KGHSH, LQKENI. The CDR3 has 15 residues. Here the CDR3 reads CASSMIGTDLRGYTF. As DNA, the CDR3 is TGTGCCAGCTCCATGATCGGGACAGATCTTAGGGGCTACACCTTC.

The chain carries TRBV5-1 and TRBJ2-2; tentative D call: TRBD1 (5 bases). Trimming left V 1 base short and J 0 bases short, with 13 bases between. CDR1 and CDR2 from the germline V gene are SGHRS and YFSETQ. The CDR3 is made up of 17 amino acids. The CDR3 loop reads CASSLTQGSPNTGELFF. For the CDR3, the DNA is TGCGCCAGCAGCTTGACGCAGGGTTCCCCGAACACCGGGGAGCTGTTTTTT. The variable domain in full, completed from reference TRBV5-1 and TRBJ2-2, reads KAGVTQTPRYLIKTRGQQVTLSCSPISGHRSVSWYQQTPGQGLQFLFEYFSETQRNKGNFPGRFSGRQFSNSRSEMNVSTLELGDSALYLCASSLTQGSPNTGELFFGEGSRLTVL.

The chain employs TRBV9 and TRBJ2-7, with D perhaps matching TRBD1 (6 bases). Trimming cost V 0 bases and J 6 bases, with 10 bases left between them. Germline CDR1 is SGDLS and CDR2 is YYNGEE. This CDR3 comprises 13 residues. CDR3 amino acids: CASSVVAGAEQYF. The DNA of the CDR3 is TGTGCCAGCAGCGTAGTTGCAGGGGCCGAGCAGTACTTC.

The chain is built from TRBV11-2 and TRBJ2-7; 7 bases line up with TRBD1. The CDR3 runs 16 residues. Trimming at V came to 4 bases and at J to 0 bases, leaving 9 bases not matched to a gene. From germline, CDR1 is SGHAT and CDR2 FQNNGV. As DNA, the CDR3 is TGTGCCAGCAGCTCCGCCGATAGGACAGGCTCCTACGAGCAGTACTTC. Translating gives CASSSADRTGSYEQYF.

The chain combines TRBV5-1 with TRBJ2-5; perhaps D is TRBD1 or TRBD2 (6 bases each). The CDR3 is 15 residues long. Germline assignment: CDR1 SGHRS and CDR2 YFSETQ. Trimming stripped 2 bases from V and 1 base from J, with 12 bases between. CDR3 DNA sequence: TGCGCCAGCAGCTTCCACGGGGGCGCCCAAGAGACCCAGTACTTC. Its protein is CASSFHGGAQETQYF.

The genes are TRBV7-2 and TRBJ2-1; the D is unclear. Trimming took off 5 bases at V and 6 bases at J, with 20 bases between the two ends. From germline, CDR1 is SGHTA and CDR2 FQGNSA. The CDR3 consists of 16 residues. CDR3 in DNA: TGTGCCAGCAGCCCCCCTTTATATGGGGTAGGCAATGAGCAGTTCTTC. This encodes CASSPPLYGVGNEQFF. Complete variable domain (other parts from reference TRBV7-2 and TRBJ2-1): GAGVSQSPSNKVTEKGKDVELRCDPISGHTALYWYRQSLGQGLEFLIYFQGNSAPDKSGLPSDRFSAERTGGSVSTLTIQRTQQEDSAVYLCASSPPLYGVGNEQFFGPGTRLTVL.

The chain combines TRBV7-3 with TRBJ2-5; 10 bases fit TRBD1. The germline CDR1 and CDR2 sequences are SGHTA and FQGTGA. J gave up 4 bases and V 2 bases, and 4 bases lay outside the gene matches. The CDR3 consists of 15 residues. CDR3 sequence reads: CASSLVGQGVETQYF. The CDR3 bases are TGTGCCAGCAGCTTAGTTGGACAGGGGGTAGAGACCCAGTACTTC.

Here the CDR3 DNA reads TGCGCCAGCAGCCCCGCCGCACTAGCGATAGAGACCCAGTACTTC. Encoded protein: CASSPAALAIETQYF. This chain uses TRBV4-1 with TRBJ2-5, with TRBD2 identical over 7 bases. The V gene's germline CDR1 is MGHRA and CDR2 YSYEKL. V trimming: 4 bases; J trimming: 4 bases; junction bases outside the gene matches: 9. The CDR3 consists of 15 residues.

This clone occurred once. The germline gene is not matched at one end of the junction; a read error may be the cause. The chain has TRBV6-1 and TRBJ1-3; perhaps TRBD1 as D (5 bases). CDR1 and CDR2 from the germline V gene are MNHNS and SASEGT. This CDR3 is 12 amino acids long. The CDR3 DNA follows: TGTGCCAGCAGTGAGATCAGGGAAAAGCTTGATTTT. It translates to CASSEIREKLDF.

The chain has TRBV6-1 and TRBJ2-5; 10 positions match TRBD2. The ends lost 2 bases at V and 5 bases at J; junction bases unmatched: 8. Germline CDR1 is MNHNS and CDR2 is SASEGT. The length of the CDR3 is 16 residues. CDR3 protein: CASSELLAGAYETQYF. The DNA of the CDR3 is TGTGCCAGCAGTGAATTGCTAGCGGGGGCGTACGAGACCCAGTACTTC.

This clone came up once. The V and J genes are TRBV25-1 and TRBJ1-1; 8 bases are a match to TRBD1. V was pared by 8 bases and J by 1 base, with 6 bases of the junction left unmatched. CDR1 is MGHDK, CDR2 SYGVNS, per germline. The CDR3 has 14 residues. The CDR3 coding sequence is TGTGCCAGCCATGGGACAGGCAGGAACACTGAAGCTTTCTTT. Translation: CASHGTGRNTEAFF.

The chain is built from TRBV15 and TRBJ2-7; 7 nucleotides line up with TRBD2. Losses at the gene ends were 4 bases for V and 4 bases for J; bases not matched to a gene: 10. Per the germline V gene, CDR1 is LNHNV and CDR2 is YYDKDF (reference sequence). The CDR3 runs to 15 residues. In nucleotides, the CDR3 is TGTGCCACCAGCAAGCGGGACCCCGGAAGATACGAGCAGTACTTC. Its protein is CATSKRDPGRYEQYF.

The rearrangement links TRBV7-2 to TRBJ2-7; tentative D call: TRBD1 (5 bases). Trimming cost V 5 bases and J 3 bases, with 14 bases left between them. Germline V lookup: CDR1 SGHTA, CDR2 FQGNSA. CDR3 length: 14 amino acids. The CDR3 DNA sequence: TGTGCCAGCAGCCTAAGGGGCGCACACTACGAGCAGTACTTC. Translating it yields CASSLRGAHYEQYF.

Of note for this clone: The sample holds other DNA sequences that translate to the same CDR3. This sequence joins TRBV5-1 and TRBJ2-7; 8 bases agree with TRBD1. Germline V CDR1 and CDR2: SGHRS, YFSETQ. V shed 0 bases and J 0 bases; nucleotides not matched to a gene: 2. This CDR3 spans 15 amino acids. CDR3 nucleotides: TGCGCCAGCAGCTTGGGGACAGGGATCTCCTACGAGCAGTACTTC. It specifies CASSLGTGISYEQYF.

J is TRBJ2-7 and V is TRBV4-2, with TRBD2 matching 8 bases. Germline V gene data show CDR1 as LGHNA and CDR2 as YNFKEQ. The V segment lost 0 bases and the J segment 2 bases; nucleotides outside the gene matches: 9. The CDR3 totals 17 residues. The CDR3 reads CASSQDPGGHFPYEQYF. CDR3 nucleotide sequence: TGTGCCAGCAGCCAAGATCCGGGGGGGCATTTTCCCTACGAGCAGTACTTC.

The CDR3 protein is CASSAGLALVETQYF. CDR3 in DNA: TGTGCCAGCAGCGCTGGGCTAGCGCTGGTAGAGACCCAGTACTTC. The rearrangement joins TRBV11-2 to TRBJ2-5; D may be TRBD2 (6 bases). Trimming stripped 5 bases from V and 4 bases from J, with 17 bases between. CDR1 and CDR2 (germline): SGHAT, FQNNGV. This CDR3 contains 15 residues.

As concerns this clone: This CDR3 is also generated by other DNA sequences in the sample. This chain links TRBV14 with TRBJ1-2, with D hard to call. The V end was cut by 3 bases, the J end by 4 bases, with 9 bases between. The CDR3 has 13 residues. CDR1 SGHDN and CDR2 FVKESK come from the germline V gene. The CDR3 protein is CASSQVQSYGYTF. The CDR3 DNA is TGTGCCAGCAGCCAGGTCCAATCCTATGGCTACACCTTC.